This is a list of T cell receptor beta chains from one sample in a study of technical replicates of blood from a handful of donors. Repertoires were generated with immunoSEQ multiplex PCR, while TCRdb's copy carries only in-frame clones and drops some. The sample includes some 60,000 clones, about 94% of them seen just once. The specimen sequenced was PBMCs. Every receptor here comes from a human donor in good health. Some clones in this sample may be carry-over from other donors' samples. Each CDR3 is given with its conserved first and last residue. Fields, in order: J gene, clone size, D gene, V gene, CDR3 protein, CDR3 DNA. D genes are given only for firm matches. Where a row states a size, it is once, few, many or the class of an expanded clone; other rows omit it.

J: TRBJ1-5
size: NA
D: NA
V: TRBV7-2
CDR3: CASSRTVNQPQHF
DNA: TGTGCCAGCAGCCGGACAGTTAATCAGCCCCAGCATTTT

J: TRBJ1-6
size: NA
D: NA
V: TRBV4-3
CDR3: CASSLTGGRVSPLHF
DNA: TGCGCCAGCAGCCTCACCGGGGGGAGGGTCTCACCCCTCCACTTT

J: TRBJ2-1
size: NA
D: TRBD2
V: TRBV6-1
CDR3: CASCGGPYNEQFF
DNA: TGTGCCAGCTGCGGGGGGCCCTACAATGAGCAGTTCTTC

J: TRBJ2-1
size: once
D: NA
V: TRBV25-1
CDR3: CASSEFERNEQFF
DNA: TGTGCCAGCAGTGAATTTGAACGGAATGAGCAGTTCTTC

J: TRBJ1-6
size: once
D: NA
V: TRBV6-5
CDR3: CASMQTGSNSPLHF
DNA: TGTGCCAGCATGCAAACCGGGAGTAATTCACCCCTCCACTTT

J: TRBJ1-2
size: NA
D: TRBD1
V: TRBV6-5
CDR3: CASSRDSRMYGYTF
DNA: TGTGCCAGCAGTCGGGACAGCCGGATGTATGGCTACACCTTC

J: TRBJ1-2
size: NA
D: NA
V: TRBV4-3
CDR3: CASSQDRGIRHGYTF
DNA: TGCGCCAGCAGCCAAGATAGGGGAATTAGACATGGCTACACCTTC

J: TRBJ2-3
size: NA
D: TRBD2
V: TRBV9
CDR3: CASSVVPGLASTDTQYF
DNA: TGTGCCAGCAGCGTAGTCCCAGGACTAGCAAGCACAGATACGCAGTATTTT

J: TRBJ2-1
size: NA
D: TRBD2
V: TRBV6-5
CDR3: CASSQAGEVYNEQFF
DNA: TGTGCCAGCAGTCAGGCGGGGGAGGTCTACAATGAGCAGTTCTTC

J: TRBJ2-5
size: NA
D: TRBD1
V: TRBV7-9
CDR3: CASSSRDRGETQYF
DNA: TGTGCCAGCAGCTCCCGGGACAGGGGAGAGACCCAGTACTTC

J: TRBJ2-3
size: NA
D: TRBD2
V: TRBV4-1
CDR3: CASGLAGGRGGTDTQYF
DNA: TGCGCCAGCGGTCTAGCGGGAGGGCGGGGTGGCACAGATACGCAGTATTTT

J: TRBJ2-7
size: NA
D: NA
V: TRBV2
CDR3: CASNEGAGAISYEQYF
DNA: TGTGCCAGCAATGAGGGTGCGGGGGCAATCTCCTACGAGCAGTACTTC

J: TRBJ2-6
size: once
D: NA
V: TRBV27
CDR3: CASSLQGTSGANVLTF
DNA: TGTGCCAGCAGTTTACAGGGGACCTCTGGGGCCAACGTCCTGACTTTC

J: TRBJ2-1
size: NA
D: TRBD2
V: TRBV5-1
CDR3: CASNYGLAGGEQFF
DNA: TGCGCCAGCAATTATGGACTAGCGGGGGGTGAGCAGTTCTTC

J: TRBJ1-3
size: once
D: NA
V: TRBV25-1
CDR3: CASRPGSGNTIYF
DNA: TGTGCCAGCAGGCCGGGTTCAGGAAACACCATATATTTT

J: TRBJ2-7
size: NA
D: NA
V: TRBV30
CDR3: CAWSNQYEQYF
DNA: TGTGCCTGGAGTAACCAGTACGAGCAGTACTTC

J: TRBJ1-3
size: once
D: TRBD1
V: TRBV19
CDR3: CATRTGTGPDPPSGNTIYF
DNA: TGTGCCACCCGTACCGGGACAGGGCCAGATCCTCCCTCTGGAAACACCATATATTTT

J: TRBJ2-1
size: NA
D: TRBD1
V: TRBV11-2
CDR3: CATRQGNEQFF
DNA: TGTGCCACCCGACAGGGCAATGAGCAGTTCTTC

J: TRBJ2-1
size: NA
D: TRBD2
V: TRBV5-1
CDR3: CASSPTGSGGQAEQFF
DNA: TGCGCCAGCAGCCCGACCGGTAGCGGGGGGCAGGCGGAGCAGTTCTTC

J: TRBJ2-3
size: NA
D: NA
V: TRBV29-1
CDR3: CSTMDSEDTQYF
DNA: TGCAGCACGATGGACAGCGAGGATACGCAGTATTTT

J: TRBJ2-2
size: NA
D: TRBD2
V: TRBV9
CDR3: CASSVVSRLANTGELFF
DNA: TGTGCCAGCAGCGTAGTGAGTAGACTAGCAAATACCGGGGAGCTGTTTTTT

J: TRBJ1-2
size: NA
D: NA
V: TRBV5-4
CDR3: CASKNTGMGGYTF
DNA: TGTGCCAGCAAAAATACAGGGATGGGGGGCTACACCTTC

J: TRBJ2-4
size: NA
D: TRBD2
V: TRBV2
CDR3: CASSEEGGGSF
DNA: TGTGCCAGCAGTGAAGAGGGCGGGGGGTCCTTC

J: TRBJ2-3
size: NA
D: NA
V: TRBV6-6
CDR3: CASSYSAGGLGDTQYF
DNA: TGTGCCAGCAGTTACTCAGCAGGCGGGCTCGGGGATACGCAGTATTTT

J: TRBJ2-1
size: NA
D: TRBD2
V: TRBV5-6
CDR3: CASSLFQRDSYNEQFF
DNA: TGTGCCAGCAGCTTGTTCCAGCGGGACTCCTACAATGAGCAGTTCTTC

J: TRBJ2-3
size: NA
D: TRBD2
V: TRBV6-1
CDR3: CASSEYSGGSTDTQYF
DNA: TGTGCCAGCAGTGAATATAGCGGGGGGAGCACAGATACGCAGTATTTT